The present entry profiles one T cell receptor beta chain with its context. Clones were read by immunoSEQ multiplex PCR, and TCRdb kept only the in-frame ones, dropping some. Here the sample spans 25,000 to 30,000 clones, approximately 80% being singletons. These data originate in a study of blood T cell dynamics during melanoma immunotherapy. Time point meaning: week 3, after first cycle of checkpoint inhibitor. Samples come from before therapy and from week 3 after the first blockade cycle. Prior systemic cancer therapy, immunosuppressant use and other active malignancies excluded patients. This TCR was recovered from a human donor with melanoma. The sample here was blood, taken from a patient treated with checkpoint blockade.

CDR3 sequence (DNA): TGTGCCAGCAGTTTTGAGGGGGGCCAGAACAAAAACACTGAAGCTTTCTTT. Amino acids: CASSFEGGQNKNTEAFF. The genes are TRBV28 and TRBJ1-1; D possibly corresponds to TRBD1 (6 bases). The length of the CDR3 is 17 residues. Per the germline V gene, CDR1 is MDHEN and CDR2 is SYDVKM. Trimming shortened V by 3 bases and J by 2 bases, and 19 bases separated the two germline ends.